This T cell receptor beta chain derives from a study of persistence of HIV-infected CD4 T cells. The CDR3 loop spans 16 amino acids. Trimming at V came to 6 bases and at J to 3 bases, leaving 13 bases not matched to a gene. Germline CDR1 is WSHSY and CDR2 is SAAADI. The immunoSEQ assay was version 4, run in survey mode. Sequenced by immunoSEQ multiplex PCR; TCRdb stores in-frame clones only, minus some. Of 30,000 to 45,000 clones listed, approximately 80% are singletons. Lysates of CMV-infected fibroblasts at roughly 10 ug/mL stimulated these cells. CD40L/CD69 double-negative CD45RO-high memory CD4+ T cells were collected. A word on this clone: As yet, its antigen is unknown.

The sequence was obtained from an adult man with HIV who was CMV-seropositive. The sample consisted of CD4+ T cells sorted from PBMCs after 18-hour stimulation, taken from a patient who received antiretroviral therapy. The V gene is TRBV10-2, the J gene TRBJ2-7; 8 bases map to TRBD1. CDR3 sequence reads: CASRPGAGQGIYEQYF. The CDR3 DNA reads TGCGCCAGCAGACCCGGAGCTGGACAGGGAATCTACGAGCAGTACTTC.